This entry lists 25 T cell receptor beta chains sequenced from one sample in a study of shared clonotypes between healthy human individuals. The protocol was immunoSEQ multiplex PCR, while the TCRdb copy is restricted to in-frame clones and leaves out a portion. The sample has more than 2 million clones, 95% seen once. Sequencing input: naive CD4+ T cells sorted from blood. Subset: CD45RA+ positively selected. The receptors originated from a man in his late teens or twenties in good health.

The V call is TRBV27, the J call TRBJ1-5, with D unresolved. V lost 5 bases to trimming and J lost 0 bases, with 17 bases between them. CDR3 length equals 17 residues. Germline V gene data show CDR1 as MNHEY and CDR2 as SMNVEV (reference sequence). CDR3 protein: CASSPRFSPYSNQPQHF. The CDR3 nucleotides are TGTGCCAGCAGTCCGCGATTCAGCCCTTATAGCAATCAGCCCCAGCATTTT.

Comments on this clone: The same CDR3 arises from other DNA sequences in this sample as well. The chain uses TRBV7-2 and TRBJ1-5, with D perhaps matching TRBD1 (5 bases). V was cut by 1 base and J by 1 base, with 8 bases left in between. This CDR3 contains 15 residues. Germline loops: CDR1 SGHTA, CDR2 FQGNSA. CDR3 protein: CASSLGGGSNQPQHF. The CDR3 coding sequence is TGTGCCAGCAGCTTAGGTGGGGGAAGCAATCAGCCCCAGCATTTT.

This clone appeared a single time. Other DNA sequences in this specimen translate into the identical CDR3. The V and J genes are TRBV5-1 and TRBJ2-5; TRBD1 agrees at 9 bases. The CDR3 length is 14 residues. CDR1 and CDR2 (germline): SGHRS, YFSETQ. With V trimmed by 1 base and J by 5 bases, 3 bases remained unmatched. DNA of the CDR3: TGCGCCAGCAGCTTGTTGGGGACAGGGGAGACCCAGTACTTC. Its translation is CASSLLGTGETQYF.

This chain joins TRBV19 and TRBJ1-5, with 7 bases lining up with TRBD1. CDR3 size: 16 residues. The V segment lost 7 bases and the J segment 6 bases; nucleotides outside the gene matches: 15. Germline V CDR1 and CDR2: LNHDA, SQIVND (reference sequence). The CDR3 is CASIAAADRASQPQHF. The CDR3, as DNA: TGTGCCAGTATCGCCGCGGCAGACAGGGCTAGTCAGCCCCAGCATTTT.

The chain carries TRBV7-9 and TRBJ1-1; D ambiguous. Germline assignment: CDR1 SEHNR and CDR2 FQNEAQ (reference sequence). The CDR3 runs 12 residues. The germline V and J ends were trimmed by 1 base and 6 bases, with 6 bases remaining between them. Here the CDR3 DNA reads TGTGCCAGCAGCTTAGGTGCGTCTGAAGCTTTCTTT. Translating it yields CASSLGASEAFF.

To note about this clone: Distinct nucleotide sequences in the sample also encode this CDR3. The V gene is TRBV6-5, the J gene TRBJ1-2, with D possibly TRBD1 on 6 matching bases. The CDR3 contains 12 residues. V shed 0 bases and J shed 8 bases, with 7 bases lying between them. CDR1 and CDR2 from the germline V gene are MNHEY and SVGAGI. The CDR3 protein is CASSYSGGGYTF. In DNA form, the CDR3 reads TGTGCCAGCAGTTACTCGGGGGGCGGCTACACCTTC.

The chain couples TRBV27 to TRBJ2-5; a weak D match, TRBD1 (5 bases). This CDR3 is 15 amino acids long. V lost 5 bases and J lost 4, with 17 bases in between. CDR1 is MNHEY and CDR2 is SMNVEV in the germline V gene (reference sequence). The DNA for the CDR3 is TGTGCCAGCAGTCCCTCCCGGGTAAGGGGAGAGACCCAGTACTTC. Translating it yields CASSPSRVRGETQYF.

The chain carries TRBV12-2 and TRBJ2-7. TRBV12-2 is marked as a pseudogene. This CDR3 contains 12 residues. The CDR3 protein is CASRSQGWEQYF. The DNA for the CDR3 is TGTGCAAGTCGCTCCCAAGGGTGGGAGCAGTACTTC.

V is TRBV6-5 and J is TRBJ1-1, with D perhaps TRBD1 (5 bases). Per germline, CDR1 MNHEY and CDR2 SVGAGI. The CDR3 covers 14 residues. V lost 4 bases, J lost 6 bases, and 15 bases lay in between. In nucleotides, the CDR3 is TGTGCCAGCAGTTTACAGGTCTTAAGCGCTGAAGCTTTCTTT. Translation: CASSLQVLSAEAFF.

With regard to this clone: The sample carries other DNA sequences with the same CDR3. The rearrangement joins TRBV6-5 to TRBJ2-7; a possible D gene is TRBD1 (5 bases). Germline V gene sequence: CDR1 MNHEY, CDR2 SVGAGI. Trimming took 0 bases from V and 1 from J, leaving 10 bases between them. This CDR3 has 15 residues. Written as DNA, the CDR3 is TGTGCCAGCAGTTACTCCAGCTCAGGGTCCTACGAGCAGTACTTC. It translates to CASSYSSSGSYEQYF.

The chain uses TRBV6-1 and TRBJ2-2; D is uncertain. The CDR3 has 12 amino acids. Germline V lookup: CDR1 MNHNS, CDR2 SASEGT. Between the trimmed V and J ends, which lost 7 bases and 9 bases, there was a span of 12 bases. The CDR3 region is CASTHLGWELFF. CDR3 bases: TGTGCCAGCACTCATCTCGGATGGGAGCTGTTTTTT.

To note about this clone: The sample contains more than one DNA sequence encoding this CDR3. The chain links TRBV5-1 to TRBJ2-3; 8 nucleotides match TRBD2. The germline CDR1 and CDR2 sequences are SGHRS and YFSETQ. The V segment lost 2 bases and the J segment 6 bases; nucleotides outside the gene matches: 5. The CDR3 has 14 amino acids. The CDR3 region has the DNA TGCGCCAGCAGCTTAGGACTAGCCGGTGATACGCAGTATTTT. It is translated as CASSLGLAGDTQYF.

The rearrangement uses TRBV19 and TRBJ2-5, with TRBD2 as a possible D gene (7 bases). The ends were cut back, 6 bases at V and 4 bases at J, with 21 bases in the middle. The CDR3 is 16 amino acids. Germline V lookup: CDR1 LNHDA, CDR2 SQIVND (reference sequence). The CDR3 bases are TGTGCCAGTAGCCCCGGGCAGGGGAGGGGCCCAGAGACCCAGTACTTC. It yields the protein CASSPGQGRGPETQYF.

V is TRBV9 and J is TRBJ2-2, with D tentatively TRBD2 (6 bases). This CDR3 contains 16 residues. Germline V gene sequence: CDR1 SGDLS, CDR2 YYNGEE. V shed 1 base and J shed 5 bases, with 15 bases lying between them. The CDR3 sequence: CASSVTISGATGELFF. The CDR3 region has the DNA TGTGCCAGCAGCGTAACCATTAGCGGAGCGACCGGGGAGCTGTTTTTT.

This rearrangement joins TRBV28 to TRBJ2-5; 8 nucleotides agree with TRBD1. Trimming removed 5 bases from V and 4 bases from J; junction bases left unmatched: 3. The CDR3 sequence is 13 residues long. The germline gives CDR1 MDHEN, CDR2 SYDVKM. The CDR3 region has the DNA TGTGCCAGCAGTCCTGGACAGGGAGAGACCCAGTACTTC. Protein: CASSPGQGETQYF.

The chain joins TRBV27 to TRBJ1-5, with D perhaps matching TRBD1 (6 bases). Germline assignment: CDR1 MNHEY and CDR2 SMNVEV (reference sequence). V lost 0 bases, J lost 7 bases, and 13 bases lay in between. This CDR3 has 15 residues. DNA of the CDR3: TGTGCCAGCAGTTTATCGTTGGGGGCCCGGCAGCCCCAGCATTTT. Translation gives CASSLSLGARQPQHF.

This chain uses TRBV19 with TRBJ2-3; TRBD2 matches at 9 bases. The CDR3 spans 17 residues. After removal of 3 bases from V and 7 bases from J, the junction contained 14 bases not matched to a gene. From germline, CDR1 is LNHDA and CDR2 SQIVND (reference sequence). In DNA, the CDR3 is TGTGCCAGTAGTATCGGCTTCCGGGCGGGGGGGCCGCATACGCAGTATTTT. Translated, it gives CASSIGFRAGGPHTQYF.

This clone was detected once. The chain recombines TRBV5-6 with TRBJ2-2; D is perhaps TRBD1 or TRBD2 (5 bases each). Germline CDR1 reads SGHDT; CDR2 reads YYEEEE. The CDR3 runs to 16 residues. Trimming shortened V by 2 bases and J by 4 bases, and 15 bases separated the two germline ends. CDR3 amino acids: CASSLARGAVTGELFF. The DNA of the CDR3 is TGTGCCAGCAGCTTAGCACGGGGCGCGGTCACCGGGGAGCTGTTTTTT.

This rearrangement joins TRBV28 to TRBJ1-2; D unclear. V lost 4 bases to trimming and J lost 8 bases, with 8 bases between them. CDR1 is MDHEN, CDR2 SYDVKM, per germline. The CDR3 loop spans 11 amino acids. The chain's CDR3 is CASSSREGYTF. DNA of the CDR3: TGTGCCAGCAGTTCCCGCGAGGGCTACACCTTC.

The chain recombines TRBV6-5 with TRBJ1-5; no clear D gene. Trimming shortened V by 7 bases and J by 7 bases, and 20 bases separated the two germline ends. Germline V CDR1 and CDR2: MNHEY, SVGAGI. The CDR3 has 15 amino acids. The CDR3 DNA reads TGTGCCAGCAACCAACCACGGGTTATCGGACAGCCCCAGCATTTT. Translation gives CASNQPRVIGQPQHF.

This chain uses TRBV28 with TRBJ2-7; TRBD1 is a possible D gene (6 bases). Germline V lookup: CDR1 MDHEN, CDR2 SYDVKM. Trimming took off 2 bases at V and 2 bases at J, with 13 bases between the two ends. The CDR3 has 15 residues. CDR3 region: CASSLGARGPYEQYF. CDR3 nucleotide sequence: TGTGCCAGCAGTTTAGGGGCCAGGGGTCCCTACGAGCAGTACTTC.

The table lists this clone with a count of one. Other DNA variants within this sample encode the same CDR3. This chain connects TRBV7-9 to TRBJ1-4; 8 bases line up with TRBD1. This CDR3 contains 16 residues. V shed 5 bases, J shed 0 bases, and the junction held 5 bases outside the gene matches. Per germline, CDR1 SEHNR and CDR2 FQNEAQ (reference sequence). CDR3: CASSPGTGATNEKLFF. CDR3 nucleotides: TGTGCCAGCAGCCCTGGGACAGGAGCAACTAATGAAAAACTGTTTTTT.

The CDR3 DNA follows: TGTGCCAGCAGCTTAGATCCCGGACTAGCGGGAGTAGATACGCAGTATTTT. Translation: CASSLDPGLAGVDTQYF. The V and J genes are TRBV11-2 and TRBJ2-3; 13 bases line up with TRBD2. The CDR3 consists of 17 residues. J gave up 5 bases and V 0 bases, and 5 bases lay outside the gene matches. Per germline, CDR1 SGHAT and CDR2 FQNNGV.

This clone appeared once. The chain has TRBV6-6 and TRBJ1-5; D ambiguous. Germline V gene sequence: CDR1 MNHNY, CDR2 SVGAGI (reference sequence). V shed 5 bases and J shed 9 bases, with 14 bases lying between them. CDR3 length: 13 amino acids. CDR3 region: CASSPSTVTPQHF. In DNA form, the CDR3 reads TGTGCCAGCAGTCCCTCTACCGTGACGCCCCAGCATTTT.

The CDR3 protein is CASSYLTGANTEAFF. The CDR3 DNA reads as TGTGCCAGCAGCTATCTGACAGGGGCGAACACTGAAGCTTTCTTT. The chain recombines TRBV7-6 with TRBJ1-1; 8 bases are a match to TRBD1. Germline-derived CDR1 and CDR2 are SGHVS and FNYEAQ. The CDR3 spans 15 residues. V was pared by 4 bases and J by 1 base, with 5 bases of the junction left unmatched. The variable domain in full, completed from reference TRBV7-6 and TRBJ1-1, reads GAGVSQSPRYKVTKRGQDVALRCDPISGHVSLYWYRQALGQGPEFLTYFNYEAQQDKSGLPNDRFSAERPEGSISTLTIQRTEQRDSAMYRCASSYLTGANTEAFFGQGTRLTVV.